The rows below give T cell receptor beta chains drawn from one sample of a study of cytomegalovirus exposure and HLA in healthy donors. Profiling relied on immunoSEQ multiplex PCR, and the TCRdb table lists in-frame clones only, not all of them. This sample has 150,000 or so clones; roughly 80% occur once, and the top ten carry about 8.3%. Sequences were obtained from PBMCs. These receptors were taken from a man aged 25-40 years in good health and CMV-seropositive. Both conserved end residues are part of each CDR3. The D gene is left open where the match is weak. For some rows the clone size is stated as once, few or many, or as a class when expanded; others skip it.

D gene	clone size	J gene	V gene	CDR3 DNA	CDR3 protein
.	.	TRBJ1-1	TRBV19	TGTGCCAGTAACCCAGGCTCCAACACTGAAGCTTTCTTT	CASNPGSNTEAFF
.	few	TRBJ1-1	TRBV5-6	TGTGCCAGCAGCTTTTTAGGGACTGGGACTGAAGCTTTCTTT	CASSFLGTGTEAFF
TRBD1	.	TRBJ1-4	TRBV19	TGTGCCAGTAGTTTCTCGGACAGGGTTAATGAAAAACTGTTTTTT	CASSFSDRVNEKLFF
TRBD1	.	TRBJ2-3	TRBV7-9	TGTGCCAGCAGCGTCTCGGGACAGGGCACAGATACGCAGTATTTT	CASSVSGQGTDTQYF
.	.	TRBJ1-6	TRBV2	TGTGCCAGCAGACTAGGACAGAGTAATTCACCCCTCCACTTT	CASRLGQSNSPLHF
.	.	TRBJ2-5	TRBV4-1	TGCGCCAGCAGCCAAGCCTTACCCAGAGAGACCCAGTACTTC	CASSQALPRETQYF
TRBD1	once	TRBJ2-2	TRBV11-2	TGTGCCAGCACCCCGACAGGGATGGAGACCGGGGAGCTGTTTTTT	CASTPTGMETGELFF
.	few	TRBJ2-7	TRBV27	TGTGCCAGCAGAGGTGGGGACACCCATTACGAGCAGTACTTC	CASRGGDTHYEQYF
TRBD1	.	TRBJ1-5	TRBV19	TGTGCCAGTAGCCGACAGGGCGGTCAGCCCCAGCATTTT	CASSRQGGQPQHF
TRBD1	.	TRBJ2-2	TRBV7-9	TGTGCCAGCAGCCCACGCCGGGACAGAACTACCGGGGAGCTGTTTTTT	CASSPRRDRTTGELFF
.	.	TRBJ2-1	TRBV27	TGTGCCAGCAGTTTAGATCAGCGGAACTACAATGAGCAGTTCTTC	CASSLDQRNYNEQFF
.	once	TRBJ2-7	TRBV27	TGTGCCAGCAGTATGGGGCAGGGTCCATACGAGCAGTACTTC	CASSMGQGPYEQYF
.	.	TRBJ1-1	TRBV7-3	TGTGCCAGCAGCTCACAGGGTGGCCCCACTGAAGCTTTCTTT	CASSSQGGPTEAFF
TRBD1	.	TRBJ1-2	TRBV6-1	TGTGCCAGCAGTGATATCTGGACAGGGGAAAACTATGGCTACACCTTC	CASSDIWTGENYGYTF